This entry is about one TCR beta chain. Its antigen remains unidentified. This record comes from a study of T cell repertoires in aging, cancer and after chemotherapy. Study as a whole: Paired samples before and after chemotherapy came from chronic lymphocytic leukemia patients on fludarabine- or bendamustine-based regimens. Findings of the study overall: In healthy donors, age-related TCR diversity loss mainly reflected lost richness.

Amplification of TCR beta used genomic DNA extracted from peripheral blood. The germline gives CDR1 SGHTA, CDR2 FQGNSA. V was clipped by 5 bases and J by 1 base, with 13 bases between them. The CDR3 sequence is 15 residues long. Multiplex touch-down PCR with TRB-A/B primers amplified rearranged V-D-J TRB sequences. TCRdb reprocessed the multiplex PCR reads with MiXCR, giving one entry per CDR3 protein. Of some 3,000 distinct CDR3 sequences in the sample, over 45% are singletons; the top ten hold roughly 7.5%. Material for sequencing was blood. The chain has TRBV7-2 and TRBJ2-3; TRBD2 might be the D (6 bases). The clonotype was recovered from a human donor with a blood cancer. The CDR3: CASSRGFGGTDTQYF. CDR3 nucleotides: TGTGCCAGCAGCCGGGGGTTTGGGGGCACAGATACGCAGTATTTT.